This is a list of T cell receptor beta chains from one sample in a study of T cell responses to AZD1222 COVID-19 vaccine. The assay was immunoSEQ multiplex PCR, and TCRdb's table has in-frame clones only and misses some. The repertoire holds over 150,000 clones, with around 88% as singletons. The sample was peripheral blood, taken on day 0 of AZD1222 vaccination. The receptors were sampled from an adult in good health. Both conserved end residues are part of each CDR3. The D gene is left open where the match is weak. Clone size is given for some rows only: seen once, a few or many times, or a class if the clone is expanded.

D	V	size	J	DNA	CDR3
TRBD1	TRBV7-8	NA	TRBJ2-5	TGTGCCAGCAGCACTGACAGGGAAGAGACCCAGTACTTC	CASSTDREETQYF
TRBD2	TRBV11-2	NA	TRBJ2-5	TGTGCCAGCAGCTTAGTCGGGACTAGCGAGGAGACCCAGTACTTC	CASSLVGTSEETQYF
TRBD1	TRBV5-6	NA	TRBJ2-1	TGTGCCAGCAGCTTCCCGACAGGGCCTCGCAATGAGCAGTTCTTC	CASSFPTGPRNEQFF
NA	TRBV5-1	NA	TRBJ1-3	TGCGCCAGCAGCTTGGACAGCCGCTCTGGAAACACCATATATTTT	CASSLDSRSGNTIYF
TRBD1	TRBV5-4	NA	TRBJ2-2	TGTGCCAGCAGGGACAGGGGTACCGGGGAGCTGTTTTTT	CASRDRGTGELFF
NA	TRBV11-2	NA	TRBJ1-2	TGTGCCAGCAGCTTGGACCGGGACCCCCCTTTTTATCGCTACACCTTC	CASSLDRDPPFYRYTF
NA	TRBV7-2	NA	TRBJ1-2	TGTGCCAGCAGCTTAGATCTAGCGGAGGGCTACACCTTC	CASSLDLAEGYTF
NA	TRBV30	NA	TRBJ2-1	TGTGCCTGGGTAGGGCTGGGGGATGAGCAGTTCTTC	CAWVGLGDEQFF
NA	TRBV6-1	NA	TRBJ2-7	TGTGCCAGCAGTGAATATGGGGCCCCGTACGAGCAGTACTTC	CASSEYGAPYEQYF
NA	TRBV27	once	TRBJ2-1	TGTGCCAGCTGGTCCCGGGGGCGCTCCTACAATGAGCAGTTCTTC	CASWSRGRSYNEQFF
NA	TRBV9	NA	TRBJ2-1	TGTGCCAGCAGTCCTCGAGGAGGGCAGGACATTGAGCAGTTCTTC	CASSPRGGQDIEQFF
TRBD1	TRBV11-3	NA	TRBJ2-5	TGTGCCAGCAGCCCTACAGGGGAAGTTTCTTCGGAGACCCAGTACTTC	CASSPTGEVSSETQYF
NA	TRBV9	NA	TRBJ2-1	TGTGCCAGCAGCGTAGCCGCCCCATACAATGAGCAGTTCTTC	CASSVAAPYNEQFF
NA	TRBV28	NA	TRBJ1-4	TGTGCCAGCAGTTTATTAGGAACCAATGAAAAACTGTTTTTT	CASSLLGTNEKLFF
NA	TRBV10-3	NA	TRBJ2-7	TGTGCCATCAGCCAGACAGTGGGGGGTACACACGAGCAGTACTTC	CAISQTVGGTHEQYF
TRBD2	TRBV2	NA	TRBJ2-3	TGTGCCAGCAGCGGACCACTAGCGGGAGTGCCAGATACGCAGTATTTT	CASSGPLAGVPDTQYF
NA	TRBV2	NA	TRBJ2-7	TGTGCCAGCAGTGAGGGACTTTGGGTATACGAGCAGTACTTC	CASSEGLWVYEQYF
NA	TRBV5-5	few	TRBJ1-2	TGTGCCAGCAGCCAATGGGTTAGGGAAAACTATGGCTACACCTTC	CASSQWVRENYGYTF
NA	TRBV28	few	TRBJ2-7	TGTGCCAGCAGTTCCCGCCCGGACGAGCAGTACTTC	CASSSRPDEQYF
TRBD1	TRBV10-1	NA	TRBJ2-3	TGCGCCAGCAGTCGGACAGGGAGCACAGATACGCAGTATTTT	CASSRTGSTDTQYF
TRBD1	TRBV4-3	NA	TRBJ2-7	TGCGCCAGCAGCCAAGAGTACGGACAGGGTCATCACAAACCCTACGAGCAGTACTTC	CASSQEYGQGHHKPYEQYF
NA	TRBV3-1/TRBV3-2	NA	TRBJ1-1	TGTGCCAGCAGCCAAGAGGGAATGTACACTGAAGCTTTCTTT	CASSQEGMYTEAFF
NA	TRBV12-3/TRBV12-4	NA	TRBJ1-1	TGTGCCAGCAGTTTCTGGGGGGGGGTGGCTTTCTTT	CASSFWGGVAFF
NA	TRBV12-3/TRBV12-4	NA	TRBJ1-4	TGTGCCAGCAGTCCGAGTGGGGAAAAACTGTTTTTT	CASSPSGEKLFF
NA	TRBV2	NA	TRBJ2-5	TGTGCCAGCAAGAAGGACGGACCCCAAGAGACCCAGTACTTC	CASKKDGPQETQYF
NA	TRBV7-2	NA	TRBJ1-1	TGTGCCAGCATTCCGACAGTGAACACTGAAGCTTTCTTT	CASIPTVNTEAFF
TRBD2	TRBV30	NA	TRBJ2-1	TGTGCCTGGGTCGCTAGCGGGAGGGAAAATGAGCAGTTCTTC	CAWVASGRENEQFF
TRBD2	TRBV13	NA	TRBJ2-2	TGTGCCAGCAGCTCGGGACTAGCGGGAGTTACCGGGGAGCTGTTTTTT	CASSSGLAGVTGELFF
TRBD2	TRBV6-5	NA	TRBJ2-7	TGTGCCAGCACTAAGGGGCGGGAGGCCTCCTACGAGCAGTACTTC	CASTKGREASYEQYF
TRBD1	TRBV5-4	NA	TRBJ1-4	TGTGCCAGCAGCACCTACCGGGACAGGGGGAATGAAAAACTGTTTTTT	CASSTYRDRGNEKLFF
NA	TRBV18	NA	TRBJ1-1	TGTGCCAGCCGAACCATCCCAGGGGTGGGCACTGAAGCTTTCTTT	CASRTIPGVGTEAFF
TRBD1	TRBV5-8	NA	TRBJ1-6	TGTGCCAGCAGCTGGGGACAGGGTGGAAGGTCACCCCTCCACTTT	CASSWGQGGRSPLHF
NA	TRBV7-8	few	TRBJ2-5	TGTGCCAGCAGCTTAGCTCCCCAAGAGACCCAGTACTTC	CASSLAPQETQYF
TRBD2	TRBV10-3	NA	TRBJ2-1	TGTGCCATCAGCCGGGACTACAATCTCAATGAGCAGTTCTTC	CAISRDYNLNEQFF
NA	TRBV10-3	NA	TRBJ2-2	TGTGCCATCAGTGAGTCCGGCTCGAACACCGGGGAGCTGTTTTTT	CAISESGSNTGELFF
TRBD1	TRBV18	NA	TRBJ1-5	TGTGCCAGCTCCCTCGGGGACAGGGGGCTTCAGCCCCAGCATTTT	CASSLGDRGLQPQHF
NA	TRBV9	NA	TRBJ1-1	TGTGCCAGCAGTTCCCTGGGTCCCCCGGTGCAAGCTTTCTTT	CASSSLGPPVQAFF
TRBD1	TRBV3-1/TRBV3-2	NA	TRBJ1-2	TGTGCCAGCAGCCAAGAGGACAGGGGGTCAGCTGGCTACACCTTC	CASSQEDRGSAGYTF
NA	TRBV30	NA	TRBJ2-7	TGTGCCTGGAGTCCGCTTAGGTACGAGCAGTACTTC	CAWSPLRYEQYF